The T cell receptor (beta chain) described here comes from a study of response to subunit inactivated influenza vaccine. Findings of the study overall: T cells newly recruited by each seasonal influenza vaccination are few, the authors suggested.

TCRdb independently ran MiXCR on the RT-PCR reads; one entry per CDR3 protein. The sample lists a few hundred thousand distinct CDR3 sequences, around 13% occurring once. Germline CDR1 and CDR2: SGHRS and YFSETQ. V lost 4 bases, J lost 2 bases, and 4 bases stayed unmatched. The CDR3 has 14 residues. This clonotype turned up a few times. The antigen is undetermined. The V gene is TRBV5-1, the J gene TRBJ2-3; 7 bases map to TRBD1. This receptor was obtained from a man between 50 and 59 years old who received an inactivated influenza vaccine. Sequences were derived from PBMCs from blood, sampled 12 days after vaccination. The CDR3 protein is CASSPGQITDTQYF. The CDR3 DNA sequence: TGCGCCAGCAGCCCGGGACAGATCACAGATACGCAGTATTTT. Full variable domain (outside the CDR3, taken from reference TRBV5-1 and TRBJ2-3): KAGVTQTPRYLIKTRGQQVTLSCSPISGHRSVSWYQQTPGQGLQFLFEYFSETQRNKGNFPGRFSGRQFSNSRSEMNVSTLELGDSALYLCASSPGQITDTQYFGPGTRLTVL.